The 29 T cell receptor beta chains in this list originate from one sample, sequenced in a study of blood T cell repertoires in COVID-19. The method was immunoSEQ multiplex PCR; TCRdb's version includes in-frame clones alone and lacks a portion of them. The table lists about 140,000 clones, 70% to 85% of them singletons. The material sequenced was peripheral blood. Receptors originate from a man aged 55 to 70 who had recovered from COVID-19.

This chain connects TRBV19 to TRBJ2-3; possibly TRBD1 for D (5 bases). The CDR3 sequence is 13 residues long. Germline values: CDR1 LNHDA, CDR2 SQIVND (reference sequence). V lost 3 bases and J 4 bases, leaving 8 bases between the germline ends. CDR3: CASSMRTSDTQYF. The CDR3 DNA reads TGTGCCAGTAGTATGAGGACATCAGATACGCAGTATTTT.

The chain employs TRBV28 and TRBJ2-5; 9 positions match TRBD1. J gave up 1 base and V 10 bases, and 7 bases lay outside the gene matches. Germline V gene data show CDR1 as MDHEN and CDR2 as SYDVKM. This CDR3 is built from 14 residues. The CDR3 DNA reads as TGTGCCATCGGGGACAGGGTCTCCCAAGAGACCCAGTACTTC. Translating it yields CAIGDRVSQETQYF.

The chain has TRBV24-1 and TRBJ2-1, with 8 bases that match TRBD2. The CDR3 consists of 14 residues. In germline, CDR1 is KGHDR, CDR2 SFDVKD. V was clipped by 5 bases and J by 5 bases; unmatched bases: 4. CDR3 protein: CATSVTSGNNEQFF. The CDR3 nucleotides are TGTGCCACCAGTGTTACTAGCGGAAACAATGAGCAGTTCTTC.

V gene TRBV7-9 combines with J gene TRBJ2-6, with TRBD2 matching over 12 bases. Germline-derived CDR1 and CDR2 are SEHNR and FQNEAQ (reference sequence). V shed 5 bases, J shed 0 bases, and the junction held 17 bases outside the gene matches. The CDR3 extends over 22 amino acids. The CDR3 is CASSTGLAGTHQASSGANVLTF. CDR3 coding DNA: TGTGCCAGCAGCACCGGACTAGCGGGGACGCACCAAGCCAGCTCTGGGGCCAACGTCCTGACTTTC.

This clone was counted a single time. J is TRBJ2-5 and V is TRBV20-1, with D maybe TRBD1 (6 bases). Germline V gene lookup returns CDR1 DFQATT and CDR2 SNEGSKA (reference sequence). The CDR3 runs to 11 residues. V was cut by 6 bases and J by 7 bases, with 12 bases left in between. CDR3 residues: CSATDRRTQYF. The DNA for the CDR3 is TGCAGTGCCACGGACAGAAGGACCCAGTACTTC.

This rearrangement joins TRBV7-3 to TRBJ2-7; TRBD2 matches 9 bases. The germline gives CDR1 SGHTA, CDR2 FQGTGA. Trimming took 2 bases from V and 6 from J; bases not matched to a gene: 5. The CDR3 runs to 14 residues. For the CDR3, the DNA is TGTGCCAGCAGCTTATATCCAGCGGGAGGCGAGCAGTACTTC. Amino acids: CASSLYPAGGEQYF.

This CDR3 reads CASTLYNEQFF. The CDR3 DNA is TGTGCCAGCACCCTTTACAATGAGCAGTTCTTC. This chain links TRBV12-3 or TRBV12-4 with TRBJ2-1; D gene ambiguous. V shed 7 bases and J shed 4 bases, with 5 bases lying between them. CDR3 length equals 11 residues.

The count of this clone is one. The rearrangement uses TRBV18 and TRBJ2-2, with a tentative D call TRBD1 (6 bases). CDR3 length equals 14 residues. Between the trimmed V and J ends, which lost 3 bases and 7 bases, there was a span of 12 bases. Germline CDR1 is KGHSH and CDR2 is LQKENI. This CDR3 is CASSPQQGFGELFF. The CDR3 DNA reads as TGTGCCAGCTCACCCCAACAGGGATTCGGGGAGCTGTTTTTT.

The V and J genes are TRBV27 and TRBJ1-6; D is uncertain. Trimming pared 2 bases from V and 9 bases from J, leaving 20 bases between. CDR1 is MNHEY, CDR2 SMNVEV, per germline (reference sequence). This CDR3 has 17 amino acids. The CDR3, as DNA: TGTGCCAGCAGTTTAGCCGGGAGTCTCACCGACCCTTCACCCCTCCACTTT. Translating it yields CASSLAGSLTDPSPLHF.

In DNA form, the CDR3 reads TGCGCCAGCAGCGGCGACAGCCCGAACACCGGGGAGCTGTTTTTT. Translating it yields CASSGDSPNTGELFF. The J gene is TRBJ2-2, the V gene TRBV5-1, with D maybe TRBD1 (5 bases). The germline V gene has CDR1 SGHRS and CDR2 YFSETQ. The CDR3 covers 15 residues. V gave up 4 bases and J gave up 0 bases, with 10 bases separating them. Full variable domain (rest looked up from reference TRBV5-1 and TRBJ2-2): KAGVTQTPRYLIKTRGQQVTLSCSPISGHRSVSWYQQTPGQGLQFLFEYFSETQRNKGNFPGRFSGRQFSNSRSEMNVSTLELGDSALYLCASSGDSPNTGELFFGEGSRLTVL.

The chain links TRBV7-9 to TRBJ1-1; D possibly corresponds to TRBD1 (5 bases). The ends were cut back, 5 bases at V and 2 bases at J, with 9 bases in the middle. Germline V CDR1 and CDR2: SEHNR, FQNEAQ (reference sequence). This CDR3 is built from 13 residues. The CDR3 DNA sequence: TGTGCCAGCAGCGCAGGGATTAACACTGAAGCTTTCTTT. It translates to CASSAGINTEAFF.

A single count supports this clone. V is TRBV7-2 and J is TRBJ1-4; 9 nucleotides match TRBD1. The V gene end was trimmed by 6 bases and the J gene end by 6 bases; junction bases not matched to a gene: 2. Germline values: CDR1 SGHTA, CDR2 FQGNSA. The length of the CDR3 is 13 residues. The CDR3, as DNA: TGTGCCAGCAGACGGACAGGGGATGAAAAACTGTTTTTT. Translated: CASRRTGDEKLFF.

The chain combines TRBV6-2 or TRBV6-3 with TRBJ2-7; 7 nucleotides agree with TRBD2. V shed 5 bases, J shed 5 bases, and the junction held 12 bases outside the gene matches. The V gene's germline CDR1 is MNHEY and CDR2 SVGEGT. This CDR3 has 15 amino acids. The CDR3: CASSARLGRAHEQYF. The CDR3 region has the DNA TGTGCCAGCAGTGCTCGTCTTGGGAGGGCCCACGAGCAGTACTTC.

The rearrangement joins TRBV7-6 to TRBJ2-1; 8 bases agree with TRBD2. The CDR3 sequence is 16 residues long. With 2 bases clipped from V and 3 bases from J, the junction kept 6 bases outside the gene matches. Germline CDR1 reads SGHVS; CDR2 reads FNYEAQ. In nucleotides, the CDR3 is TGTGCCAGCAGCTTACTGGTGGCGGGGGGCTACAATGAGCAGTTCTTC. The encoded protein is CASSLLVAGGYNEQFF. Supplemented by reference TRBV7-6 and TRBJ2-1, the full variable domain reads GAGVSQSPRYKVTKRGQDVALRCDPISGHVSLYWYRQALGQGPEFLTYFNYEAQQDKSGLPNDRFSAERPEGSISTLTIQRTEQRDSAMYRCASSLLVAGGYNEQFFGPGTRLTVL.

This chain connects TRBV6-5 to TRBJ1-4; possibly TRBD1 for D (6 bases). The CDR3 covers 14 residues. V was clipped by 10 bases and J by 6 bases, with 18 bases between them. CDR1 and CDR2 from the germline V gene are MNHEY and SVGAGI. Written as DNA, the CDR3 is TGTGCCATCCGTACTGGGGGCACGGATGAAAAACTGTTTTTT. Amino acids: CAIRTGGTDEKLFF.

Turning to this clone: One end of the junction is discordant with germline, which a read error may explain. The rearrangement joins TRBV14 to TRBJ2-7, with D perhaps TRBD1 (6 bases). Germline V gives CDR1 SGHDN, CDR2 FVKESK. The CDR3 consists of 14 residues. CDR3 protein: CASSQDSGSTRGYF. Here the CDR3 DNA reads TGTGCCAGCAGCCAAGATTCTGGGTCTACGAGGGGGTATTTC.

The V call is TRBV7-9, the J call TRBJ2-7; perhaps TRBD2 as D (5 bases). Germline values: CDR1 SEHNR, CDR2 FQNEAQ (reference sequence). V was shortened by 1 base and J by 6 bases, with 13 bases between the two germline ends. The CDR3 runs to 14 residues. The CDR3 DNA is TGTGCCAGCAGCTTAGGGGCTAGCTCAGGCGAGCAGTACTTC. Protein product: CASSLGASSGEQYF.

The chain is built from TRBV7-3 and TRBJ2-3; the match to TRBD1 covers 8 bases. Trimming took 6 bases from V and 2 from J; bases not matched to a gene: 7. CDR3 length equals 15 residues. Germline lookup yields CDR1 SGHTA and CDR2 FQGTGA. The DNA of the CDR3 is TGTGCCAGCAGGTTCGGACAGGGAAACACAGATACGCAGTATTTT. Protein sequence: CASRFGQGNTDTQYF.

The genes are TRBV19 and TRBJ2-3; the match to TRBD1 covers 10 bases. V was clipped by 8 bases and J by 5 bases; unmatched bases: 7. This CDR3 has 14 residues. CDR1 and CDR2 from the germline V gene are LNHDA and SQIVND (reference sequence). This CDR3 reads CASSRQGAKDTQYF. CDR3 DNA: TGTGCCAGTTCCAGACAGGGGGCCAAAGATACGCAGTATTTT. The variable domain in full, completed from reference TRBV19 and TRBJ2-3, reads DGGITQSPKYLFRKEGQNVTLSCEQNLNHDAMYWYRQDPGQGLRLIYYSQIVNDFQKGDIAEGYSVSREKKESFPLTVTSAQKNPTAFYLCASSRQGAKDTQYFGPGTRLTVL.

The rearrangement uses TRBV5-6 and TRBJ1-6, with 10 bases lining up with TRBD1. This CDR3 region has 15 residues. V shed 4 bases, J shed 6 bases, and the junction held 4 bases outside the gene matches. Per germline, CDR1 SGHDT and CDR2 YYEEEE. The CDR3 spells CASSRGQGINSPLHF. In DNA form, the CDR3 reads TGTGCCAGCAGCCGGGGACAGGGGATTAATTCACCCCTCCACTTT. Full variable domain (missing parts from reference TRBV5-6 and TRBJ1-6): DAGVTQSPTHLIKTRGQQVTLRCSPKSGHDTVSWYQQALGQGPQFIFQYYEEEERQRGNFPDRFSGHQFPNYSSELNVNALLLGDSALYLCASSRGQGINSPLHFGNGTRLTVT.

The V gene is TRBV19, the J gene TRBJ2-2; tentatively, D is TRBD2 (7 bases). Trimming removed 5 bases at V and 2 bases at J, with 12 bases between. CDR1 LNHDA and CDR2 SQIVND come from the germline V gene (reference sequence). The CDR3 is 15 amino acids. For the CDR3, the DNA is TGTGCCAGTAGTCCGGGGGGCATTAACACCGGGGAGCTGTTTTTT. Protein: CASSPGGINTGELFF.

The chain uses TRBV5-1 and TRBJ2-5; D remains unclear. Germline V gene data show CDR1 as SGHRS and CDR2 as YFSETQ. The length of the CDR3 is 13 residues. V shed 0 bases and J shed 3 bases, with 6 bases lying between them. The CDR3: CASSLEPEETQYF. As DNA, the CDR3 is TGCGCCAGCAGCTTGGAGCCCGAAGAGACCCAGTACTTC.

The chain links TRBV12-5 to TRBJ2-1; TRBD2 matches at 11 bases. Losses at the gene ends were 7 bases for V and 1 base for J; bases not matched to a gene: 15. The CDR3 has 19 residues. Germline V CDR1 and CDR2: LGHNT, FRNRAP. In DNA, the CDR3 is TGTGCTAGTGCCCGCCAGGGGCTAGCGGGGGGAAAGTCCTACAATGAGCAGTTCTTC. Translation: CASARQGLAGGKSYNEQFF.

This chain joins TRBV27 and TRBJ2-2, with TRBD1 matching 8 bases. The CDR3 consists of 15 residues. Germline V gene data show CDR1 as MNHEY and CDR2 as SMNVEV (reference sequence). V trimming: 4 bases; J trimming: 5 bases; junction bases outside the gene matches: 6. The CDR3 coding sequence is TGTGCCAGCAGTTCCTTGGGACAGGAGACCGGGGAGCTGTTTTTT. Amino acid sequence: CASSSLGQETGELFF.

The V and J genes are TRBV10-2 and TRBJ1-4; 10 positions agree with TRBD1. CDR1 WSHSY and CDR2 SAAADI come from the germline V gene. This CDR3 region has 16 residues. Germline trimming cut 3 bases from V and 7 bases from J; bases unmatched to any gene: 8. The CDR3 reads CASSDPGTGDGEKLFF. The CDR3 bases are TGCGCCAGCAGTGATCCCGGGACAGGGGATGGTGAAAAACTGTTTTTT.

In its sample, this clone was seen a few times. The V and J genes are TRBV7-9 and TRBJ1-1; no clear D gene. The V end lost 3 bases, the J end lost 2 bases, and 4 bases lay between the germline ends. This CDR3 spans 12 amino acids. The germline V gene has CDR1 SEHNR and CDR2 FQNEAQ (reference sequence). The CDR3 region is CASSFKNTEAFF. CDR3 sequence (DNA): TGTGCCAGCAGCTTTAAAAACACTGAAGCTTTCTTT.

The chain has TRBV7-3 and TRBJ2-7; D is perhaps TRBD1 (6 bases). Trimming left V 0 bases short and J 5 bases short, with 17 bases between. The CDR3 has 16 residues. In germline, CDR1 is SGHTA, CDR2 FQGTGA. This CDR3 reads CASSLTARDNRDEQYF. The CDR3 nucleotides are TGTGCCAGCAGCTTAACGGCCCGGGACAATCGCGACGAGCAGTACTTC.

This clone was observed a few times. The rearrangement links TRBV7-8 to TRBJ1-1; 7 nucleotides agree with TRBD1. The CDR3 loop spans 18 amino acids. After removal of 3 bases from V and 0 bases from J, the junction contained 13 bases not matched to a gene. Looked up from germline, CDR1 is SGHVS and CDR2 is FQNEAQ. CDR3 amino acids: CASSFLAGGGPLNTEAFF. Here the CDR3 DNA reads TGTGCCAGCAGCTTTCTCGCGGGAGGGGGCCCCTTGAACACTGAAGCTTTCTTT.

The rearrangement joins TRBV19 to TRBJ1-2; D may be TRBD1 (6 bases). This CDR3 is 13 amino acids long. Per the germline V gene, CDR1 is LNHDA and CDR2 is SQIVND (reference sequence). V was trimmed by 5 bases and J by 5 bases, leaving 12 bases between them. The chain's CDR3 is CASSVGQFYGYTF. The CDR3 DNA sequence: TGTGCCAGTAGTGTCGGACAGTTTTATGGCTACACCTTC.